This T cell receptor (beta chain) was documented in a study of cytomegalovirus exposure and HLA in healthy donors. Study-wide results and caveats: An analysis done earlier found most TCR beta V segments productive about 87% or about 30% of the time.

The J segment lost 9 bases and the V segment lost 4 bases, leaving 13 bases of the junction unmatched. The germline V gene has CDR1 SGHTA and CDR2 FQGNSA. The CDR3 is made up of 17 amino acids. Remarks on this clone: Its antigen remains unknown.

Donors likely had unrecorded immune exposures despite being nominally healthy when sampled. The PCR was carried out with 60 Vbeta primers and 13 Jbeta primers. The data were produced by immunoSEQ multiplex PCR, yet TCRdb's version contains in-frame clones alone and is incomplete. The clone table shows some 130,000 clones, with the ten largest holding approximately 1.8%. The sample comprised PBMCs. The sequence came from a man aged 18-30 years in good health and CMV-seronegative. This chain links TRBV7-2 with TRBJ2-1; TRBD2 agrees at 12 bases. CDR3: CASSSQILAGGPGEQFF. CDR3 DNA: TGTGCCAGCAGCTCCCAAATTCTAGCGGGGGGGCCCGGTGAGCAGTTCTTC.